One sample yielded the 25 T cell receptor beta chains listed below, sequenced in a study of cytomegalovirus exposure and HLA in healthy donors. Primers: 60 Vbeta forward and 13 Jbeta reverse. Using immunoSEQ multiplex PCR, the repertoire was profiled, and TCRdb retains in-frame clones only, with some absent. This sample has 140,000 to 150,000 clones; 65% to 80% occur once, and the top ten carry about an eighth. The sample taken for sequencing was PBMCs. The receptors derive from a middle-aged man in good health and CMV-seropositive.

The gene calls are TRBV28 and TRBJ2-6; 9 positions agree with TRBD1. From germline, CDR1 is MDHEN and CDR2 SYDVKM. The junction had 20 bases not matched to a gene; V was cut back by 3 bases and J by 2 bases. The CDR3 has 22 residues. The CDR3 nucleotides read TGTGCCAGCAGTTTTTTGAGACTGAGTGCTGGGACAGGGATAACTGGGGCCAACGTCCTGACTTTC. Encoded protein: CASSFLRLSAGTGITGANVLTF. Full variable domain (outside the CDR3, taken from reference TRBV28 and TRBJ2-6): DVKVTQSSRYLVKRTGEKVFLECVQDMDHENMFWYRQDPGLGLRLIYFSYDVKMKEKGDIPEGYSVSREKKERFSLILESASTNQTSMYLCASSFLRLSAGTGITGANVLTFGAGSRLTVL.

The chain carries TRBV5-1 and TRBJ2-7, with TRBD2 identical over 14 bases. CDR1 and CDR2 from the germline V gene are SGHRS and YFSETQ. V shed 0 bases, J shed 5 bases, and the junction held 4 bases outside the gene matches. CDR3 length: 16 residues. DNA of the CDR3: TGCGCCAGCAGCTTGGCCGGGACTAGCGGGAGCAACGAGCAGTACTTC. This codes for CASSLAGTSGSNEQYF. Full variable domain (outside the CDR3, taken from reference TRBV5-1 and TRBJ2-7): KAGVTQTPRYLIKTRGQQVTLSCSPISGHRSVSWYQQTPGQGLQFLFEYFSETQRNKGNFPGRFSGRQFSNSRSEMNVSTLELGDSALYLCASSLAGTSGSNEQYFGPGTRLTVT.

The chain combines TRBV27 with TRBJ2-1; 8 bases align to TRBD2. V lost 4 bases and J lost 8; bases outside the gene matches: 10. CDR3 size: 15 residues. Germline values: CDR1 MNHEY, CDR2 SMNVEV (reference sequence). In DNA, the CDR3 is TGTGCCAGCAGTTCCCCGAGCGGGAGAGGCGATGAGCAGTTCTTC. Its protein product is CASSSPSGRGDEQFF.

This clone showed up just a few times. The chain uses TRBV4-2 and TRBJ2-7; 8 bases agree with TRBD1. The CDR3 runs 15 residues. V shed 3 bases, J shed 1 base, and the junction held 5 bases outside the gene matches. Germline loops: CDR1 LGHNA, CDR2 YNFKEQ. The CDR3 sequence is CASSQRQGASYEQYF. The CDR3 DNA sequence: TGTGCCAGCAGCCAGAGGCAGGGGGCTTCCTACGAGCAGTACTTC.

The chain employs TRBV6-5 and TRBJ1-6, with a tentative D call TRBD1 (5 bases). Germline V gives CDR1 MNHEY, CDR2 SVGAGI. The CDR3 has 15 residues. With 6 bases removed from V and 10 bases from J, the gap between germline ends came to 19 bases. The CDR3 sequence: CASSILGTKPSPLHF. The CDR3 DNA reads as TGTGCCAGCAGCATACTCGGGACTAAGCCCTCACCCCTCCACTTT.

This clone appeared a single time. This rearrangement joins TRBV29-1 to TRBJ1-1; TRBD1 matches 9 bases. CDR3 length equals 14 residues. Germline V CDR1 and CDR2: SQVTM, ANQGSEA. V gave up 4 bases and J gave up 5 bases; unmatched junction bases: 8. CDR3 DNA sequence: TGCAGCGTTGTAGGCGACAGGGGGAGTACTGAAGCTTTCTTT. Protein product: CSVVGDRGSTEAFF.

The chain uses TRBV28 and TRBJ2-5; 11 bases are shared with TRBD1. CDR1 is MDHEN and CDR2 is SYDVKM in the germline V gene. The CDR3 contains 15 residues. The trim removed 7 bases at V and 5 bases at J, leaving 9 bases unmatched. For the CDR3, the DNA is TGTGCCAGCACCGGGACAGGGGGTTCGGTGGAGACCCAGTACTTC. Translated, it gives CASTGTGGSVETQYF. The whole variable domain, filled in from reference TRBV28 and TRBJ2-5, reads DVKVTQSSRYLVKRTGEKVFLECVQDMDHENMFWYRQDPGLGLRLIYFSYDVKMKEKGDIPEGYSVSREKKERFSLILESASTNQTSMYLCASTGTGGSVETQYFGPGTRLLVL.

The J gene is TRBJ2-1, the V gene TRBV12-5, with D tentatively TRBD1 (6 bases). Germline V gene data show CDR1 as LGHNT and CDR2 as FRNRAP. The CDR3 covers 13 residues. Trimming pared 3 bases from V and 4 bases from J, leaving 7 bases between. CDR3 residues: CASGLGQYNEQFF. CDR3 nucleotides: TGTGCTAGTGGTTTAGGACAGTACAATGAGCAGTTCTTC.

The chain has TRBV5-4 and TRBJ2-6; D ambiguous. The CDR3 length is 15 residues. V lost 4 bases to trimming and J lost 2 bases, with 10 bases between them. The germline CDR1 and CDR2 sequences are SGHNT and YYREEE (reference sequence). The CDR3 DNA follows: TGTGCCAGCAGCCGAGATGCTACTGGGGCCAACGTCCTGACTTTC. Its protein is CASSRDATGANVLTF.

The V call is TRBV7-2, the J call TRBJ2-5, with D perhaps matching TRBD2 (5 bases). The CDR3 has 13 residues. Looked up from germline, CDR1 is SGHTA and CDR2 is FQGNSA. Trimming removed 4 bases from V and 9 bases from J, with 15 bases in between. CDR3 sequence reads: CASSWRRSLAQYF. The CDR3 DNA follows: TGTGCCAGCAGCTGGCGGAGGAGCTTGGCCCAGTACTTC.

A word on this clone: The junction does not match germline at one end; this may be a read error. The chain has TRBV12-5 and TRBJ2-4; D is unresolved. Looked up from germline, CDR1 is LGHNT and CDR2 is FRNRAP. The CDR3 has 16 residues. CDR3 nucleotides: TGTGCTAGTGGTCCCTCGTCTCTGGTGGGTATTAACAGTCAGTACTTC. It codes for CASGPSSLVGINSQYF.

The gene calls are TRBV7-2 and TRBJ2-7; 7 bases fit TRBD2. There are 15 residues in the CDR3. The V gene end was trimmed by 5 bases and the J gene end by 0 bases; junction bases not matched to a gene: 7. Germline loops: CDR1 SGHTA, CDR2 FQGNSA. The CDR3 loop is CASSPSGGFSYEQYF. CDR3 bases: TGTGCCAGCAGCCCCTCCGGGGGGTTCTCCTACGAGCAGTACTTC. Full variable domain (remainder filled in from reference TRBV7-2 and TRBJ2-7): GAGVSQSPSNKVTEKGKDVELRCDPISGHTALYWYRQSLGQGLEFLIYFQGNSAPDKSGLPSDRFSAERTGGSVSTLTIQRTQQEDSAVYLCASSPSGGFSYEQYFGPGTRLTVT.

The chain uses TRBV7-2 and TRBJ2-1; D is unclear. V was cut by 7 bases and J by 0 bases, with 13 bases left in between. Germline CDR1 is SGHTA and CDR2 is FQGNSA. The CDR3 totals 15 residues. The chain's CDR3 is CASTPWSVSYNEQFF. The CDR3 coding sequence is TGTGCCAGCACCCCCTGGAGCGTCTCCTACAATGAGCAGTTCTTC.

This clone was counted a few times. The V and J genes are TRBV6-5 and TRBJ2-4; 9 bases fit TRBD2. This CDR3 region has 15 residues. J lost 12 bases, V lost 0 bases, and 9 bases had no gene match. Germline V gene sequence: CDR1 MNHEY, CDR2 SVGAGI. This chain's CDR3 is CASSYSNSGRYTQYF. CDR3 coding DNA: TGTGCCAGCAGTTACTCTAATAGCGGGAGATATACTCAGTACTTC.

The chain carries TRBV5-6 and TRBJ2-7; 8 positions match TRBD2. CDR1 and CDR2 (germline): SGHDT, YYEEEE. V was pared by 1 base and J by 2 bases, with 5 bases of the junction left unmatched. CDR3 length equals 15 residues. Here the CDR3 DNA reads TGTGCCAGCAGCTTGCCAACTAGCGGAACCTACGAGCAGTACTTC. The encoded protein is CASSLPTSGTYEQYF.

The CDR3 nucleotides read TGTGCCATCAGCGGGGGAGCGACCTACAATGAGCAGTTCTTC. Translated: CAISGGATYNEQFF. This chain links TRBV10-3 with TRBJ2-1, with D possibly matching TRBD2 (6 bases). V lost 6 bases, J lost 2 bases, and 11 bases lay in between. The CDR3 covers 14 residues. CDR1 is ENHRY and CDR2 is SYGVKD in the germline V gene.

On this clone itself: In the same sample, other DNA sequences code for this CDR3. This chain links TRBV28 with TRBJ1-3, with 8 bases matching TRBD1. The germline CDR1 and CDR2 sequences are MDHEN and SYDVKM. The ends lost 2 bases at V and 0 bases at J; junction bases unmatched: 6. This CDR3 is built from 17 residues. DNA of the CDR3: TGTGCCAGCAGTTTAGCACCGGGACAGGACTCTGGAAACACCATATATTTT. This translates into CASSLAPGQDSGNTIYF.

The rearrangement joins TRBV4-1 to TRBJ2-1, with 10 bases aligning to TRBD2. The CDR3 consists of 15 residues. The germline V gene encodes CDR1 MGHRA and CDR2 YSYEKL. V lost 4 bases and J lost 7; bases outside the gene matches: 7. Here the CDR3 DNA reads TGCGCCAGCAGCCGAACTAGCGGGACTCGGAATGAGCAGTTCTTC. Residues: CASSRTSGTRNEQFF.

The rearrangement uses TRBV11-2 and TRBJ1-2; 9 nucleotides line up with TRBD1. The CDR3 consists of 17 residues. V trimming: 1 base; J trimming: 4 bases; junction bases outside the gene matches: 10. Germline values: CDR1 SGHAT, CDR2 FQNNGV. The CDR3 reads CASSLAGGQGASYGYTF. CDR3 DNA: TGTGCCAGCAGCTTAGCGGGGGGACAGGGAGCCTCCTATGGCTACACCTTC.

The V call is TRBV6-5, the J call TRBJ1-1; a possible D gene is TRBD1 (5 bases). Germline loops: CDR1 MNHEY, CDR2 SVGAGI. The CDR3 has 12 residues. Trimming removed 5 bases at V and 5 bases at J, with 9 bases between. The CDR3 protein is CASSLRGTEAFF. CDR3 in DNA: TGTGCCAGCAGTCTCCGGGGGACTGAAGCTTTCTTT.

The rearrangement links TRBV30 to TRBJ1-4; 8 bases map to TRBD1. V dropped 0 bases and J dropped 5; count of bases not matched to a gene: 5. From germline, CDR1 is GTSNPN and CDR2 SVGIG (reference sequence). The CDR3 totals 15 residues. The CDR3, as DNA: TGTGCCTGGAGTGTACTAAGACAGGGGAATGAAAAACTGTTTTTT. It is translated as CAWSVLRQGNEKLFF. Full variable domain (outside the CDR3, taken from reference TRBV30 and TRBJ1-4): SQTIHQWPATLVQPVGSPLSLECTVEGTSNPNLYWYRQAAGRGLQLLFYSVGIGQISSEVPQNLSASRPQDRQFILSSKKLLLSDSGFYLCAWSVLRQGNEKLFFGSGTQLSVL.

The CDR3 sequence: CASSPFTGTGGLGTQYF. CDR3 DNA sequence: TGTGCCAGTAGCCCATTCACCGGGACAGGGGGACTAGGTACGCAGTATTTT. This rearrangement joins TRBV19 to TRBJ2-3; 11 bases map to TRBD1. V trimming: 6 bases; J trimming: 8 bases; junction bases outside the gene matches: 16. The CDR3 length is 17 residues. Germline loops: CDR1 LNHDA, CDR2 SQIVND (reference sequence).

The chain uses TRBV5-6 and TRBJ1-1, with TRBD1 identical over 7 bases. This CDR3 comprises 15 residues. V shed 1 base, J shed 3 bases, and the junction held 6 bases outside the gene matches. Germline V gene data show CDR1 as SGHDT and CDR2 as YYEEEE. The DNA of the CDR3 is TGTGCCAGCAGCTTGAAAGGGGGCTTTCACACTGAAGCTTTCTTT. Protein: CASSLKGGFHTEAFF.

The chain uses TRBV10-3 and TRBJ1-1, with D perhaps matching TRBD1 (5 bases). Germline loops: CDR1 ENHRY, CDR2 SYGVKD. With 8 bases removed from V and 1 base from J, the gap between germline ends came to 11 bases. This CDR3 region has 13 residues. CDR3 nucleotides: TGTGCCATCCAGACAGAACCGAACACTGAAGCTTTCTTT. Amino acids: CAIQTEPNTEAFF.

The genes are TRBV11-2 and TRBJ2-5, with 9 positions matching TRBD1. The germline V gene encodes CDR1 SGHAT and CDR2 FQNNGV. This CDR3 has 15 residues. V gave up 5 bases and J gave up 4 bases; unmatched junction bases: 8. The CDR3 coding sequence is TGTGCCAGCAGCCGAATCCCGGGACAGGGAGAGACCCAGTACTTC. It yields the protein CASSRIPGQGETQYF.